This T cell receptor beta chain was profiled in a study of OX40 agonist ivuxolimab in advanced cancers. Concerning the study at large: Ivuxolimab, which targeted the costimulatory receptor OX40 (CD134), was an agonistic, fully human IgG2 monoclonal antibody. Intravenous ivuxolimab was administered to patients every 2 weeks at six dose levels: 0.01, 0.1, 0.3, 1.5, 3 and 10 mg/kg. Of the roughly 53 patients in dose escalation, about 20 had hepatocellular carcinoma, around 15 had melanoma, 9 had renal cell carcinoma and 9 had head and neck cancer. A male proportion of 75% to 85% and a mean age of roughly 55 years, ranging from about 20 to 79, were recorded for the dose-escalation cohort. Prior anti-PD-1, anti-PD-L1 or anti-CTLA-4 therapy was permitted, and checkpoint inhibitors had been received by more than 35% of dose-escalation patients. Partial responses occurred in three dose-escalation patients, of whom one had hepatocellular carcinoma and two had cutaneous melanoma. The point of sequencing TCRbeta in the periphery was to test whether ivuxolimab changed TCR sequence diversity and drove clonal T-cell expansion. The paper reports the monotherapy dose-escalation portion (N of about 54 patients) of the phase I ivuxolimab trial. General findings and caveats noted by the study authors: After ivuxolimab, expanded clones were on average more numerous among CD8+ T cells than among CD4+ T cells. Antigen specificity was not determined for the clonally expanded peripheral T cells. Low levels of normalized T-cell clonal expansion were also seen in some patients who did not respond. At doses from 0.1 to 3.0 mg/kg, clonal expansion was seen in both CD4+ and CD8+ blood T cells between baseline and week 6. In partial responders in the 0.1-3.0 mg/kg groups, normalized peripheral clonal expansion was found to be among the lowest, especially among CD8+ T cells.

Genomic DNA was isolated from the sorted cells so that the TCRbeta CDR3 region could be sequenced. The immunoSEQ Assay was used for sequencing of TCRbeta CDR3 regions. TCRdb took over this immuneACCESS table, retaining in-frame rearrangements with V and J assigned. Such tables are incomplete; in checked studies, under half of the missing clones stem from an unresolved V gene, and the remainder is unexplained. Recorded for this sample are some 71,000 clones; just over 85% of them occurred a single time. The ten largest make up approximately 2.8% of the sample. This clone was recorded only once. Its target antigen remains unknown. Base qualities are not provided; no much larger clone lies one nucleotide away. The trial excluded patients who had a history of autoimmune disease or who were on systemic immunosuppression. Peripheral blood for TCR sequencing was collected from all dose cohorts at baseline, on cycle 4 day 1, and on cycle 7 day 1. Samples came from an open-label, multicenter, first-in-human phase I dose-escalation trial of ivuxolimab. Adults with locally advanced or metastatic head and neck squamous cell, hepatocellular, melanoma or renal cell carcinoma were enrolled in the trial. Before TCR sequencing, CD4+ T cells and CD8+ T cells from peripheral blood were sorted into separate populations.

Material: CD4+ or CD8+ T cells sorted from blood, obtained in a trial of the OX40 agonist ivuxolimab. The clonotype was recovered from an adult with an advanced solid tumor such as melanoma, head and neck, liver or kidney cancer.

The DNA sequence follows: TGTGCCAGCAGTTTTGGACGGAATAGCAATCAGCCCCAGCATTTT. This is translated as CASSFGRNSNQPQHF. The chain is encoded by TRBV6-1 joined to TRBJ1-5, with the D gene not confidently named. The CDR3 has 15 amino acids, counting the end cysteine and phenylalanine. Just CDR3 DNA is preserved here, 45 bases in frame from base 1. V drops 5 bases and J drops 0 bases, leaving 11 bases in between. CDR1 and CDR2, per the germline V gene, are MNHNS and SASEGT.